Below are 18 T cell receptor beta chains sequenced from a single sample in a study of blood T cell repertoires in COVID-19. Only in-frame clones appear in the TCRdb table, and some are missing; sequencing was by immunoSEQ multiplex PCR. The sample lists around 300,000 clones; around nine tenths were seen once. Sequenced input: PBMCs or T cells enriched from blood (not recorded which). Receptors originate from a man aged 30 to 39 who had recovered from COVID-19.

V gene TRBV9 combines with J gene TRBJ2-2, with 10 positions matching TRBD2. V was pared by 2 bases and J by 4 bases, with 8 bases of the junction left unmatched. CDR1 and CDR2 from the germline V gene are SGDLS and YYNGEE. The CDR3 is 17 amino acids. CDR3 nucleotides: TGTGCCAGCAGCGTCTTAACTAGCGGGGAGACCACCGGGGAGCTGTTTTTT. As protein: CASSVLTSGETTGELFF.

This clone was observed a single time. The chain has TRBV5-1 and TRBJ2-7, with TRBD2 identical over 10 bases. The V gene's germline CDR1 is SGHRS and CDR2 YFSETQ. V lost 3 bases, J lost 4 bases, and 4 bases stayed unmatched. This CDR3 is 14 amino acids long. CDR3 DNA: TGCGCCAGCAGCTCTCTAGCGGGGGCGTACGAGCAGTACTTC. It translates to CASSSLAGAYEQYF.

The chain uses TRBV18 and TRBJ2-5, with D maybe TRBD2 (5 bases). V gave up 1 base and J gave up 2 bases, with 11 bases separating them. The CDR3 length is 15 residues. CDR1 and CDR2 from the germline V gene are KGHSH and LQKENI. CDR3: CASSPRASSQETQYF. The CDR3 DNA reads as TGTGCCAGCTCACCACGTGCTAGCTCTCAAGAGACCCAGTACTTC.

DNA for the CDR3: TGTGCCAGCAGCGGAGCGGCGGGGAGAGCCTACGAGCAGTACTTC. Translation: CASSGAAGRAYEQYF. The rearrangement joins TRBV5-6 to TRBJ2-7, with D perhaps matching TRBD2 (6 bases). Trimming cost V 4 bases and J 2 bases, with 16 bases left between them. CDR1 SGHDT and CDR2 YYEEEE come from the germline V gene. This CDR3 spans 15 amino acids.

This chain connects TRBV4-1 to TRBJ1-4; 7 positions agree with TRBD1. The CDR3 has 14 residues. Germline trimming cut 4 bases from V and 8 bases from J; bases unmatched to any gene: 7. CDR1 and CDR2 (germline): MGHRA, YSYEKL. The CDR3 DNA is TGCGCCAGCAGCCGGGGACAGTTCGGAGAAAAACTGTTTTTT. Translation: CASSRGQFGEKLFF.

The rearrangement joins TRBV5-1 to TRBJ2-3, with TRBD1 matching 8 bases. The CDR3 contains 15 residues. The V gene's germline CDR1 is SGHRS and CDR2 YFSETQ. Germline trimming cut 0 bases from V and 5 bases from J; bases unmatched to any gene: 5. CDR3 coding DNA: TGCGCCAGCAGCTTGGGACAGGGGCAGGTAGATACGCAGTATTTT. It is translated as CASSLGQGQVDTQYF. The entire variable domain, with the rest obtained from reference TRBV5-1 and TRBJ2-3, is as follows: KAGVTQTPRYLIKTRGQQVTLSCSPISGHRSVSWYQQTPGQGLQFLFEYFSETQRNKGNFPGRFSGRQFSNSRSEMNVSTLELGDSALYLCASSLGQGQVDTQYFGPGTRLTVL.

This clone was observed a few times. This chain uses TRBV28 with TRBJ1-5; 8 bases line up with TRBD1. Germline loops: CDR1 MDHEN, CDR2 SYDVKM. CDR3 length equals 15 residues. V lost 6 bases to trimming and J lost 2 bases; unmatched junction nucleotides: 6. The CDR3 DNA sequence: TGTGCCAGCAGCCTGCAGGGGGCCGGCAATCAGCCCCAGCATTTT. It translates to CASSLQGAGNQPQHF.

The genes are TRBV12-3 or TRBV12-4 and TRBJ2-3; no reliable D call. V lost 4 bases, J lost 6 bases, and 8 bases lay in between. The CDR3 extends over 12 amino acids. The CDR3, as DNA: TGTGCCAGCAGTTACTCTAGGGATACGCAGTATTTT. It translates to CASSYSRDTQYF.

The chain joins TRBV28 to TRBJ1-2; 9 bases are shared with TRBD1. V lost 1 base and J lost 2; bases outside the gene matches: 2. There are 15 residues in the CDR3. Germline V lookup: CDR1 MDHEN, CDR2 SYDVKM. CDR3 sequence: CASSLSGQGNYGYTF. The CDR3 DNA sequence: TGTGCCAGCAGTTTATCTGGACAGGGGAACTATGGCTACACCTTC.

The chain uses TRBV28 and TRBJ2-7; TRBD2 is a possible D gene (6 bases). The CDR3 extends over 14 amino acids. The germline V and J ends were trimmed by 7 bases and 3 bases, with 16 bases remaining between them. Germline V gene lookup returns CDR1 MDHEN and CDR2 SYDVKM. The CDR3 DNA reads as TGTGCCAGCACCCCACGGGAGACCCGCTACGAGCAGTACTTC. Translated: CASTPRETRYEQYF.

The rearrangement uses TRBV7-2 and TRBJ2-7, with 8 bases that match TRBD1. This CDR3 spans 14 amino acids. The germline CDR1 and CDR2 sequences are SGHTA and FQGNSA. J was trimmed by 4 bases and V by 5 bases; bases with no gene match: 7. CDR3 region: CASSTPTGAYEQYF. Here the CDR3 DNA reads TGTGCCAGCAGCACCCCGACAGGGGCATACGAGCAGTACTTC.

This clone appeared a single time. Other DNA variants within this sample encode the same CDR3. The J gene is TRBJ2-2, the V gene TRBV28, with a tentative D call TRBD2 (5 bases). The V gene's germline CDR1 is MDHEN and CDR2 SYDVKM. Trimming pared 2 bases from V and 1 base from J, leaving 8 bases between. The CDR3 covers 15 residues. The DNA for the CDR3 is TGTGCCAGCAGTTTAGCGGGCGAGAACACCGGGGAGCTGTTTTTT. It is translated as CASSLAGENTGELFF. The full variable domain, rest sourced from reference TRBV28 and TRBJ2-2, is DVKVTQSSRYLVKRTGEKVFLECVQDMDHENMFWYRQDPGLGLRLIYFSYDVKMKEKGDIPEGYSVSREKKERFSLILESASTNQTSMYLCASSLAGENTGELFFGEGSRLTVL.

The chain is built from TRBV29-1 and TRBJ1-2; D remains unclear. The V and J ends lost 6 bases and 5 bases respectively, with 16 bases between them. Germline CDR1 reads SQVTM; CDR2 reads ANQGSEA. CDR3 length: 13 amino acids. The CDR3 DNA follows: TGCAGCGTCGAATTGGACTCGGATTATGGCTACACCTTC. It specifies CSVELDSDYGYTF.

Concerning this clone: The same CDR3 can be traced to other DNA sequences in this sample. The chain is built from TRBV12-3 or TRBV12-4 and TRBJ1-2, with TRBD1 identical over 8 bases. This CDR3 is 13 amino acids long. With 6 bases clipped from V and 5 bases from J, the junction kept 5 bases outside the gene matches. The DNA for the CDR3 is TGTGCCAGCAGCCTTGGACAGGGATATGGCTACACCTTC. This translates into CASSLGQGYGYTF.

The chain recombines TRBV27 with TRBJ1-4, with 8 bases matching TRBD1. Trimming cost V 4 bases and J 5 bases; bases outside gene matches: 3. The CDR3 is 14 amino acids. Germline lookup yields CDR1 MNHEY and CDR2 SMNVEV (reference sequence). In DNA, the CDR3 is TGTGCCAGCAGTTCAACAGGGGGGAATGAAAAACTGTTTTTT. This gives the protein CASSSTGGNEKLFF.

This clone was observed a handful of times. The rearrangement joins TRBV27 to TRBJ1-5; 9 bases match TRBD1. The CDR3 covers 17 residues. Germline V gene lookup returns CDR1 MNHEY and CDR2 SMNVEV (reference sequence). V dropped 5 bases and J dropped 3; count of bases not matched to a gene: 11. The DNA for the CDR3 is TGTGCCAGCAGTCCCGAAACAGGGGGCCCGGCCAATCAGCCCCAGCATTTT. It specifies CASSPETGGPANQPQHF.

V is TRBV6-1 and J is TRBJ2-7, with 9 nucleotides matching TRBD1. The V gene's germline CDR1 is MNHNS and CDR2 SASEGT. CDR3 size: 16 residues. Losses at the gene ends were 2 bases for V and 3 bases for J; bases not matched to a gene: 8. CDR3 DNA sequence: TGTGCCAGCAGTGAAACAAGAGGACAGGGGATCTACGAGCAGTACTTC. Translation: CASSETRGQGIYEQYF.

J is TRBJ2-5 and V is TRBV9, with 8 bases that match TRBD2. The CDR3 has 16 residues. Germline-derived CDR1 and CDR2 are SGDLS and YYNGEE. V dropped 1 base and J dropped 2; count of bases not matched to a gene: 7. This CDR3 reads CASSVWSGGAQETQYF. The CDR3 DNA reads as TGTGCCAGCAGCGTATGGAGCGGGGGTGCACAAGAGACCCAGTACTTC.